This TCR beta chain was found in a study of CD8 T cells in ankylosing spondylitis. Whole-study findings and limits: Disease-linked clones were reportedly significantly enriched in matched ankylosing spondylitis synovial fluid. Within ankylosing spondylitis blood, a TCR beta motif made up of eight highly homologous variants appeared to be characteristic.

Details on this clonotype: The antigen is unknown.

The CDR3 has 13 amino acids. Trimming shortened V by 2 bases and J by 10 bases, and 14 bases separated the two germline ends. Germline assignment: CDR1 SGHTA and CDR2 FQGNSA. Quantitative 5'-RACE with molecular barcodes was used to make the TCR beta libraries. One entry per CDR3 protein, called by TCRdb with MiXCR from the 5' RACE reads. The sample yields around 890,000 distinct CDR3 sequences, 10% to 15% seen once. The sample taken for sequencing was blood, either unsorted or a sorted T cell fraction (not recorded which). This receptor was obtained from a male donor with ankylosing spondylitis. This chain uses TRBV7-2 with TRBJ1-2, with a possible D match to TRBD1 (6 bases). The CDR3: CASSLNRVPLYTF. Here the CDR3 DNA reads TGTGCCAGCAGCTTAAACAGGGTGCCCCTCTACACCTTC.